This TCR beta chain was recovered during a study of blood T cell repertoires in COVID-19. About the research overall: COVID-19 samples collected from the United States, Italy and Spain covered acute and convalescent phases. PBMCs, B-cell-depleted T cells, or T cells provided the cDNA or gDNA that made up the material.

This clone was counted only a few times. Living in under 30 US areas, the participants were between about 18 and 100 years of age. Participants' reported clinical history set cohort assignment. Germline CDR1 reads LNHDA; CDR2 reads SQIVND (reference sequence). CDR3 length: 12 amino acids. Trimming left V 5 bases short and J 8 bases short, with 9 bases between. The method was immunoSEQ multiplex PCR; TCRdb's version includes in-frame clones alone and lacks a portion of them. This table holds a few hundred thousand clones, approximately 90% found once. The sample consisted of PBMCs or T cells enriched from blood (not recorded which). The genes are TRBV19 and TRBJ1-4, with D possibly TRBD1 on 5 matching bases. The sequence derives from a man younger than 30 with acute COVID-19. The chain's CDR3 is CASSDSREKLFF. The DNA for the CDR3 is TGTGCCAGTAGTGACAGTAGAGAAAAACTGTTTTTT.